The rows below give T cell receptor beta chains drawn from one sample of a study of metastatic and nonmetastatic thyroid tumors. TCRdb reanalyzed the PCR reads with MiXCR. There are roughly 29,000 clones in the sample; 20% to 25% occur only once, and roughly 2.2% lies in the top ten. Sequenced: blood. The receptors were gathered from a female donor with papillary thyroid cancer or a benign thyroid nodule (not recorded which). Some clones in this sample may be carry-over from other donors' samples. Both conserved end residues are part of each CDR3. D genes are given only for firm matches. Size is stated for part of the rows, as once, few or many counts, or as a class when the clone is expanded.

CDR3,DNA,size,J,D,V
CASSPRGMRAETQYF,TGCGCCAGCAGCCCCCGGGGCATGAGGGCGGAGACCCAGTACTTC,many,TRBJ2-5,.,TRBV5-1
CASRGNSLTEAFF,TGCGCCAGCCGAGGTAACAGCCTTACTGAAGCTTTCTTT,many,TRBJ1-1,.,TRBV10-1
CASSQERAGVHEQFF,TGCGCCAGCAGCCAGGAAAGAGCGGGAGTCCATGAGCAGTTCTTC,many,TRBJ2-1,TRBD2,TRBV4-3
CASSLRTGGLGDTQYF,TGTGCCAGCAGCCTGCGGACAGGGGGATTAGGAGATACGCAGTATTTT,few,TRBJ2-3,TRBD1,TRBV4-2
CASRADRDVQPQHF,TGTGCCAGCAGGGCTGACAGGGATGTTCAGCCCCAGCATTTT,.,TRBJ1-5,TRBD1,TRBV6-1
CASSPEKPVSDYSPLHF,TGTGCCAGCTCACCGGAAAAGCCAGTCTCGGATTATTCACCCCTCCACTTT,.,TRBJ1-6,.,TRBV18
CSVTGEGHGYTF,TGCAGTGTGACGGGGGAAGGGCATGGCTACACCTTC,.,TRBJ1-2,.,TRBV20-1
CASSSTGGGYNEQFF,TGTGCCAGCAGTTCGACAGGGGGCGGGTACAATGAGCAGTTCTTC,many,TRBJ2-1,TRBD1,TRBV27
CSVAENYGYTF,TGCAGTGTAGCGGAGAACTATGGCTACACCTTC,many,TRBJ1-2,.,TRBV20-1
CASTHNKAGGPYSEQFF,TGTGCCAGCACACACAACAAAGCGGGAGGCCCCTACAGTGAGCAGTTCTTC,.,TRBJ2-1,TRBD2,TRBV11-1
CSSSEALAGGYEQYF,TGTTCCAGCAGTGAAGCACTAGCTGGAGGCTACGAGCAGTACTTC,.,TRBJ2-7,.,TRBV25-1
CAISTRDSLNTGELFF,TGTGCCATCAGTACCCGGGACAGCCTCAACACCGGGGAGCTGTTTTTT,many,TRBJ2-2,TRBD1,TRBV10-3
CASSPSGPGELFF,TGTGCCAGCAGCCCCTCGGGGCCGGGGGAGCTGTTTTTT,many,TRBJ2-2,.,TRBV27
CASRPTGATNEKLFF,TGTGCCAGCAGACCGACAGGGGCAACTAATGAAAAACTGTTTTTT,many,TRBJ1-4,TRBD1,TRBV6-2/TRBV6-3
CAWSVDLGTGGSYEQYF,TGTGCCTGGAGTGTTGACCTTGGGACAGGGGGCTCCTACGAGCAGTACTTC,.,TRBJ2-7,TRBD1,TRBV30
CSFGGPGELFF,TGCAGCTTCGGGGGCCCCGGGGAGCTGTTTTTT,many,TRBJ2-2,.,TRBV29-1
CASIPHNEQFF,TGTGCCAGCATACCCCACAATGAACAGTTCTTC,once,TRBJ2-1,.,TRBV7-2
CASTPAQLTTVINEQFF,TGTGCCAGCACTCCTGCCCAACTCACCACTGTCATCAATGAGCAGTTCTTC,medium-sized,TRBJ2-1,.,TRBV12-3/TRBV12-4
CPSSRRTGATYTEAFF,TGTCCCAGTAGTCGGCGGACAGGGGCGACTTACACTGAAGCTTTCTTT,.,TRBJ1-1,TRBD1,TRBV19
CASSAGVEAFF,TGTGCCAGCTCGGCGGGTGTTGAAGCTTTCTTT,once,TRBJ1-1,.,TRBV28
CASSPARSGEQFF,TGTGCCAGTAGTCCCGCACGTTCGGGGGAGCAGTTCTTC,many,TRBJ2-1,.,TRBV19
CASRPWTGDEQYF,TGTGCCAGCAGGCCCTGGACAGGGGACGAGCAGTACTTC,medium-sized,TRBJ2-7,TRBD1,TRBV2
CASGTSGSVPYNEQFF,TGCGCCAGCGGGACTAGCGGGAGCGTGCCTTACAATGAGCAGTTCTTC,many,TRBJ2-1,TRBD2,TRBV5-1
CSALDRGLGTEAFF,TGCAGTGCTTTAGACAGGGGGCTTGGCACTGAAGCTTTCTTT,many,TRBJ1-1,TRBD1,TRBV20-1
CASSLAVNSVGEQFF,TGTGCCAGCAGCTTAGCGGTAAATTCTGTCGGTGAGCAGTTCTTC,.,TRBJ2-1,.,TRBV7-2
CASSQGTGRNTIYF,TGCGCCAGCAGCCAGGGTACAGGTCGAAACACCATATATTTT,.,TRBJ1-3,.,TRBV4-3
CSARLTSGRYEQYF,TGCAGTGCTAGGTTGACTAGCGGGAGGTACGAGCAGTACTTC,medium-sized,TRBJ2-7,TRBD2,TRBV20-1
CATSDRGDSNQPQHF,TGTGCCACCAGTGACCGAGGCGATAGCAATCAGCCCCAGCATTTT,many,TRBJ1-5,.,TRBV24-1
CSARDGVEQYF,TGCAGTGCTAGAGACGGCGTCGAGCAGTACTTC,medium-sized,TRBJ2-7,.,TRBV20-1
CASSLASTHSTDTQYF,TGTGCCAGCAGCTTAGCCTCAACCCATAGCACAGATACGCAGTATTTT,many,TRBJ2-3,.,TRBV7-6
CASGTSSGSEQYF,TGCGCCAGCGGAACGTCTAGCGGGAGTGAGCAGTACTTC,medium-sized,TRBJ2-7,TRBD2,TRBV5-1
CASSSHYEQYF,TGCGCCAGCAGCTCCCACTACGAGCAGTACTTC,many,TRBJ2-7,.,TRBV5-1
CASSEGSTGELFF,TGTGCCAGTAGTGAGGGTAGCACCGGGGAGCTGTTTTTT,many,TRBJ2-2,.,TRBV19
CATSGPGSYNEQFF,TGTGCCACCAGTGGGCCCGGATCTTACAATGAGCAGTTCTTC,many,TRBJ2-1,.,TRBV24-1
CASSVYDRNTGELFF,TGTGCCAGCAGCGTATACGACAGGAACACCGGGGAGCTGTTTTTT,many,TRBJ2-2,.,TRBV9
CSARDPRERSEQYF,TGCAGTGCTAGAGATCCGAGGGAGAGGAGCGAGCAGTACTTC,once,TRBJ2-7,.,TRBV20-1
CATSPGLAWSKETQYF,TGTGCCACCAGCCCGGGACTAGCGTGGTCCAAAGAGACCCAGTACTTC,.,TRBJ2-5,TRBD2,TRBV15
CASSMSFEGCITEAFF,TGTGCCAGTAGTATGTCATTCGAGGGGTGTATCACTGAAGCTTTCTTT,.,TRBJ1-1,.,TRBV19
CASSVFGRGNTGELFF,TGTGCCAGCAGCGTATTTGGGAGAGGAAACACCGGGGAGCTGTTTTTT,many,TRBJ2-2,.,TRBV9
CSAYSSGSSPNEQFF,TGCAGTGCTTATTCTAGCGGGAGCTCCCCTAATGAGCAGTTCTTC,few,TRBJ2-1,TRBD2,TRBV20-1
CAWSGDSNTEAFF,TGTGCCTGGAGTGGGGACTCAAACACTGAAGCTTTCTTT,many,TRBJ1-1,.,TRBV30
CASSPEVGYNEQFF,TGTGCCAGCAGTCCGGAGGTAGGGTACAATGAGCAGTTCTTC,many,TRBJ2-1,.,TRBV27
CASSVKAYGYTF,TGTGCCAGCAGTGTAAAGGCCTATGGCTACACCTTC,.,TRBJ1-2,.,TRBV2